The clone carrying this T cell receptor (beta chain) was observed a few times. Its antigen is not identified. The sample comes from a study of blood T cells in healthy people across ages. Overall study findings and caveats: Donor CMV status, an unknown factor, possibly confounded changes in expanded clonotypes.

A second PCR, run for about 7 to 11 cycles, used a sample-barcoded 5' primer plus a J-beta primer mix. TCRdb used MiXCR to reprocess the 5' RACE reads, holding one entry per CDR3 protein. The table lists approximately 360,000 distinct CDR3 sequences, about 55% of them singletons. Trimming removed 4 bases from V and 5 bases from J; junction bases left unmatched: 5. The germline gives CDR1 SQVTM, CDR2 ANQGSEA. The CDR3 has 13 residues. The chain combines TRBV29-1 with TRBJ2-5; TRBD1 matches at 9 bases. The source material was blood. This TCR came from a man aged 55 to 70 in good health. CDR3 nucleotide sequence: TGCAGCGTTGGGACAGGGGCGTTGGAGACCCAGTACTTC. It codes for CSVGTGALETQYF.